The 16 T cell receptor beta chains listed next were all sequenced from one sample in a study of blood T cell repertoires in COVID-19. Here immunoSEQ multiplex PCR was the method, and the copy in TCRdb shows in-frame clones only, minus some. The repertoire holds around 140,000 clones, with 81% as singletons. The sequencing sample was made of peripheral blood. Source of these receptors: a human donor in a cohort sampled during active COVID-19.

The rearrangement links TRBV7-8 to TRBJ2-7; TRBD2 aligns across 7 bases. The CDR3 sequence is 15 residues long. The germline V gene encodes CDR1 SGHVS and CDR2 FQNEAQ. J gave up 0 bases and V 5 bases, and 7 bases lay outside the gene matches. The CDR3 region is CASSHIAGPSYEQYF. CDR3 coding DNA: TGTGCCAGCAGCCACATAGCGGGTCCCTCCTACGAGCAGTACTTC.

This clone was detected only a few times. V is TRBV19 and J is TRBJ2-2; D unresolved. The germline V gene encodes CDR1 LNHDA and CDR2 SQIVND (reference sequence). Trimming cost V 5 bases and J 3 bases, with 10 bases left between them. This CDR3 is 14 amino acids long. CDR3 protein: CASSLSGHTGELFF. The CDR3 DNA sequence: TGTGCCAGTAGTCTTTCCGGTCACACCGGGGAGCTGTTTTTT.

The V call is TRBV24-1, the J call TRBJ2-5; D not certain. The CDR3 runs to 13 residues. The V end was cut by 4 bases, the J end by 0 bases, with 5 bases between. CDR1 is KGHDR, CDR2 SFDVKD, per germline. The CDR3 region has the DNA TGTGCCACCAGTGACCCGTACCAAGAGACCCAGTACTTC. This codes for CATSDPYQETQYF.

The chain has TRBV28 and TRBJ2-7; 9 bases are a match to TRBD2. Trimming at V came to 0 bases and at J to 0 bases, leaving 3 bases not matched to a gene. The CDR3 is 16 amino acids. Germline lookup yields CDR1 MDHEN and CDR2 SYDVKM. The CDR3 coding sequence is TGTGCCAGCAGTTTATGGACTAGCGGTAGCTCCTACGAGCAGTACTTC. This translates into CASSLWTSGSSYEQYF.

The rearrangement uses TRBV27 and TRBJ2-7; 11 nucleotides align to TRBD2. The length of the CDR3 is 15 residues. Germline values: CDR1 MNHEY, CDR2 SMNVEV (reference sequence). V trimming: 8 bases; J trimming: 5 bases; junction bases outside the gene matches: 11. CDR3 bases: TGTGCCAGCCGAAAACTAGCGGGAGACCAGAACGAGCAGTACTTC. Translation: CASRKLAGDQNEQYF.

This chain links TRBV9 with TRBJ2-3; a weak D match, TRBD2 (5 bases). The V gene lost 6 bases and the J gene lost 2 bases, with 13 bases spanning the gap. Germline V lookup: CDR1 SGDLS, CDR2 YYNGEE. This CDR3 comprises 14 residues. CDR3 loop: CASNIGLNTDTQYF. The CDR3 nucleotides read TGTGCCAGCAACATTGGACTCAACACAGATACGCAGTATTTT.

The CDR3 bases are TGTGCCAGCCGACAGACTAGCGGGGCAACCTACGAGCAGTACTTC. Protein product: CASRQTSGATYEQYF. The chain carries TRBV7-2 and TRBJ2-7; 11 bases line up with TRBD2. With V trimmed by 8 bases and J by 2 bases, 8 bases remained unmatched. The CDR3 spans 15 residues. CDR1 and CDR2 from the germline V gene are SGHTA and FQGNSA.

The chain links TRBV9 to TRBJ2-7, with unresolved D. CDR1 SGDLS and CDR2 YYNGEE come from the germline V gene. The CDR3 is 8 amino acids. CDR3 DNA: TGTGCCAGCAATAGACTCCGGGTC. Encoded protein: CASNRLRV.

The gene calls are TRBV7-3 and TRBJ2-7, with D possibly TRBD2 on 5 matching bases. Germline-derived CDR1 and CDR2 are SGHTA and FQGTGA. Trimming shortened V by 3 bases and J by 6 bases, and 21 bases separated the two germline ends. CDR3 length equals 16 residues. CDR3 nucleotides: TGTGCCAGCAGCTTGGACTCGACGGGAATAGAGGGCGAGCAGTACTTC. This encodes CASSLDSTGIEGEQYF.

This clone was counted a single time. V is TRBV9 and J is TRBJ2-7; 8 bases line up with TRBD1. CDR3 length: 14 residues. The junction had 5 bases not matched to a gene; V was cut back by 4 bases and J by 2 bases. Germline CDR1 is SGDLS and CDR2 is YYNGEE. In DNA form, the CDR3 reads TGTGCCAGCAGCCCTGGACAGGGCCCCTACGAGCAGTACTTC. Protein product: CASSPGQGPYEQYF.

The chain employs TRBV3-1 (or the pseudogene TRBV3-2) and TRBJ2-5; D remains ambiguous. The V gene's germline CDR1 is LGHDT and CDR2 YNNKEL (reference sequence). Trimming left V 4 bases short and J 2 bases short, with 11 bases between. The CDR3 loop spans 14 amino acids. Here the CDR3 DNA reads TGTGCCAGCAGCCTAAGTACAGTTCAAGAGACCCAGTACTTC. Amino acids: CASSLSTVQETQYF.

This chain links TRBV19 with TRBJ2-5, with a possible D match to TRBD2 (5 bases). Germline CDR1 is LNHDA and CDR2 is SQIVND (reference sequence). The V gene lost 5 bases and the J gene lost 2 bases, with 15 bases spanning the gap. The CDR3 sequence is 15 residues long. The CDR3, as DNA: TGTGCCAGTAGTCCCATCGCCAGCGGACAAGAGACCCAGTACTTC. It encodes CASSPIASGQETQYF.

In its sample, this clone was seen a few times. The chain links TRBV5-1 to TRBJ2-7; 7 positions match TRBD2. The germline V gene encodes CDR1 SGHRS and CDR2 YFSETQ. The CDR3 runs 14 residues. Trimming at V came to 10 bases and at J to 4 bases, leaving 14 bases not matched to a gene. CDR3 coding DNA: TGCGCCGCAGGAGGGTCTAGCGGTGTGTACGAGCAGTACTTC. Translated: CAAGGSSGVYEQYF.

This clone was detected once. The chain uses TRBV5-1 and TRBJ2-2; TRBD1 might be the D (6 bases). In germline, CDR1 is SGHRS, CDR2 YFSETQ. The V and J ends lost 1 base and 1 base respectively, with 17 bases between them. CDR3 length equals 18 residues. The CDR3 here is CASSLRKQGWGNTGELFF. The CDR3 bases are TGCGCCAGCAGCTTGAGGAAACAGGGTTGGGGGAACACCGGGGAGCTGTTTTTT.

J is TRBJ2-6 and V is TRBV3-1 (or the pseudogene TRBV3-2), with D possibly matching TRBD1 (6 bases). The CDR3 has 16 amino acids. Germline assignment: CDR1 LGHDT and CDR2 YNNKEL (reference sequence). Trimming removed 0 bases from V and 1 base from J, with 7 bases in between. The CDR3 sequence is CASSQERGSGANVLTF. The CDR3 DNA reads TGTGCCAGCAGCCAAGAGAGGGGGTCTGGGGCCAACGTCCTGACTTTC.

This sequence joins TRBV28 and TRBJ2-7; 11 positions match TRBD1. The CDR3 is 15 amino acids. Germline V gene data show CDR1 as MDHEN and CDR2 as SYDVKM. Losses at the gene ends were 6 bases for V and 0 bases for J; bases not matched to a gene: 4. Written as DNA, the CDR3 is TGTGCCAGCAGAAGGGACAGGGGGGCCTCCTACGAGCAGTACTTC. Translated, it gives CASRRDRGASYEQYF.